The 32 T cell receptor beta chains in this list originate from one sample, sequenced in a study of T cell clonotyping in hematopoietic cell transplantation. The method was immunoSEQ multiplex PCR; TCRdb's version includes in-frame clones alone and lacks a portion of them. The data contain roughly 44,000 clones, nearly 97% of them singletons. Sequenced sample: peripheral blood mononuclear cells. The receptors originated from a young man in good health. Some clones in this sample may be carry-over from other donors' samples.

The chain couples TRBV19 to TRBJ1-1, with 7 nucleotides matching TRBD1. Germline V lookup: CDR1 LNHDA, CDR2 SQIVND (reference sequence). After removal of 6 bases from V and 7 bases from J, the junction contained 17 bases not matched to a gene. The CDR3 covers 16 residues. In DNA form, the CDR3 reads TGTGCCAGTAGAGGCTGGGACCAACAGGGGTGGGTTGAAGCTTTCTTT. Residues: CASRGWDQQGWVEAFF.

The chain has TRBV4-1 and TRBJ2-1, with 10 bases aligning to TRBD2. The CDR3 loop spans 17 amino acids. V shed 3 bases, J shed 7 bases, and the junction held 12 bases outside the gene matches. Germline V gives CDR1 MGHRA, CDR2 YSYEKL. As DNA, the CDR3 is TGCGCCAGCAGCCAGGCACTTAGGGCTAGCGGGGGTAATGAGCAGTTCTTC. Translated: CASSQALRASGGNEQFF.

The J gene is TRBJ2-2, the V gene TRBV5-8, with D perhaps matching TRBD2 (6 bases). Trimming took off 0 bases at V and 3 bases at J, with 9 bases between the two ends. The CDR3 sequence is 15 residues long. The germline V gene has CDR1 SGHTS and CDR2 YDEGEE. CDR3 coding DNA: TGTGCCAGCAGCTTGGGGCTAGCGTACACCGGGGAGCTGTTTTTT. Protein: CASSLGLAYTGELFF.

The chain combines TRBV5-8 with TRBJ1-3; D remains ambiguous. This CDR3 region has 17 residues. Between the trimmed V and J ends, which lost 3 bases and 0 bases, there was a span of 16 bases. Germline V gene sequence: CDR1 SGHTS, CDR2 YDEGEE. Here the CDR3 reads CASSWASLIHSGNTIYF. DNA of the CDR3: TGTGCCAGCAGCTGGGCCTCTCTTATCCACTCTGGAAACACCATATATTTT.

V gene TRBV19 combines with J gene TRBJ2-1; tentatively, D is TRBD1 or TRBD2 (6 bases each). The CDR3 consists of 12 residues. Germline assignment: CDR1 LNHDA and CDR2 SQIVND (reference sequence). V dropped 10 bases and J dropped 8 bases, with 15 bases sitting between them. The CDR3 coding sequence is TGTGCCACCGTGGGGGGCTCCGATGAGCAGTTCTTC. This encodes CATVGGSDEQFF.

V and J are TRBV7-6 and TRBJ2-5; the D call may be TRBD1 or TRBD2 (6 bases each). Trimming shortened V by 5 bases and J by 10 bases, and 17 bases separated the two germline ends. This CDR3 region has 13 residues. CDR1 is SGHVS, CDR2 FNYEAQ, per germline. CDR3 bases: TGTGCCAGCAGCCCCATAGGGGGGCCGAACCAGTACTTC. Translated, it gives CASSPIGGPNQYF. Drawing the rest from reference TRBV7-6 and TRBJ2-5, the complete variable domain is GAGVSQSPRYKVTKRGQDVALRCDPISGHVSLYWYRQALGQGPEFLTYFNYEAQQDKSGLPNDRFSAERPEGSISTLTIQRTEQRDSAMYRCASSPIGGPNQYFGPGTRLLVL.

The chain recombines TRBV29-1 with TRBJ1-5; TRBD1 agrees at 9 bases. J lost 5 bases, V lost 6 bases, and 8 bases had no gene match. The CDR3 consists of 14 residues. Germline V gene sequence: CDR1 SQVTM, CDR2 ANQGSEA. The chain's CDR3 is CSVGLGTGHQPQHF. In DNA form, the CDR3 reads TGCAGCGTCGGGCTAGGGACAGGGCATCAGCCCCAGCATTTT.

The chain employs TRBV4-1 and TRBJ1-4, with D hard to call. Germline CDR1 and CDR2: MGHRA and YSYEKL. The CDR3 extends over 16 amino acids. Trimming pared 0 bases from V and 1 base from J, leaving 9 bases between. CDR3 protein: CASSQEAGRTNEKLFF. CDR3 coding DNA: TGCGCCAGCAGCCAAGAGGCAGGACGAACTAATGAAAAACTGTTTTTT.

Of note for this clone: At one end, the junction sequence differs from germline, possibly due to a read error. The genes are TRBV6-1 and TRBJ2-7; no definite D call. The CDR3 runs 13 residues. In germline, CDR1 is MNHNS, CDR2 SASEGT. CDR3 nucleotide sequence: TGTGCCAGCAGTGAACGAGTGGTTTACGAGCAATACTTC. Its protein product is CASSERVVYEQYF.

The chain has TRBV5-6 and TRBJ2-7; D uncertain. This CDR3 has 11 amino acids. The V gene lost 4 bases and the J gene lost 4 bases, with 6 bases spanning the gap. Germline assignment: CDR1 SGHDT and CDR2 YYEEEE. CDR3 amino acids: CASSKVYEQYF. The DNA for the CDR3 is TGTGCCAGCAGCAAAGTGTACGAGCAGTACTTC.

The chain carries TRBV6-1 and TRBJ2-7; D perhaps matches TRBD1 (5 bases). Trimming took off 8 bases at V and 3 bases at J, with 14 bases between the two ends. CDR1 is MNHNS and CDR2 is SASEGT in the germline V gene. This CDR3 has 13 residues. CDR3 amino acids: CASGAATFYEQYF. The CDR3 bases are TGTGCCAGCGGGGCAGCTACATTCTACGAGCAGTACTTC.

V is TRBV20-1 and J is TRBJ1-4; D gene uncertain. The germline V and J ends were trimmed by 5 bases and 6 bases, with 4 bases remaining between them. The CDR3 contains 10 residues. The germline CDR1 and CDR2 sequences are DFQATT and SNEGSKA (reference sequence). Written as DNA, the CDR3 is TGCAGTGCTCTGGATGAAAAACTGTTTTTT. Its protein is CSALDEKLFF.

CDR3 amino acids: CASSLEMVNTEAFF. DNA of the CDR3: TGTGCCAGCAGCTTAGAGATGGTGAACACTGAAGCTTTCTTT. The chain has TRBV11-1 and TRBJ1-1, with D unresolved. Trimming took 1 base from V and 0 from J, leaving 6 bases between them. CDR3 length: 14 amino acids. Germline V gives CDR1 SGHAT, CDR2 FQDESV (reference sequence). Using reference TRBV11-1 and TRBJ1-1 for the parts outside the CDR3, the full variable domain is EAEVAQSPRYKITEKSQAVAFWCDPISGHATLYWYRQILGQGPELLVQFQDESVVDDSQLPKDRFSAERLKGVDSTLKIQPAELGDSAMYLCASSLEMVNTEAFFGQGTRLTVV.

Remarks on this clone: At one of its ends the junction is not consistent with the germline gene, which may arise from a read error. V is TRBV10-3 and J is TRBJ2-7; 11 nucleotides match TRBD1. In germline, CDR1 is ENHRY, CDR2 SYGVKD. This CDR3 region has 14 residues. This CDR3 reads CAIRRTGGSDEQYF. The CDR3 DNA reads TGTGCCATCAGGAGGACAGGGGGCTCCGACGAGCAGTACTTC.

V is TRBV29-1 and J is TRBJ2-7, with a weak D call TRBD1 (5 bases). CDR1 is SQVTM and CDR2 is ANQGSEA in the germline V gene. With 3 bases removed from V and 4 bases from J, the gap between germline ends came to 16 bases. This CDR3 has 14 residues. The CDR3 bases are TGCAGCGTTGATGCAGGGCGGACCCCTTACGAGCAGTACTTC. It specifies CSVDAGRTPYEQYF.

This CDR3 reads CASSVGGIDTDTQYF. CDR3 DNA: TGTGCCAGCAGCGTAGGGGGCATTGACACAGATACGCAGTATTTT. The chain joins TRBV9 to TRBJ2-3; D possibly corresponds to TRBD1 (5 bases). The CDR3 runs to 15 residues. Germline lookup yields CDR1 SGDLS and CDR2 YYNGEE. V lost 0 bases, J lost 2 bases, and 10 bases lay in between.

The chain carries TRBV11-2 and TRBJ1-2; no clear D gene. The CDR3 contains 16 residues. Looked up from germline, CDR1 is SGHAT and CDR2 is FQNNGV. The V end was cut by 0 bases, the J end by 6 bases, with 17 bases between. The CDR3 coding sequence is TGTGCCAGCAGCTTAGATTGGGCAGACAAAATCCATGGCTACACCTTC. Encoded protein: CASSLDWADKIHGYTF. Full variable domain (outside the CDR3, taken from reference TRBV11-2 and TRBJ1-2): EAGVAQSPRYKIIEKRQSVAFWCNPISGHATLYWYQQILGQGPKLLIQFQNNGVVDDSQLPKDRFSAERLKGVDSTLKIQPAKLEDSAVYLCASSLDWADKIHGYTFGSGTRLTVV.

The V gene is TRBV2, the J gene TRBJ2-5; 7 bases line up with TRBD2. Germline CDR1 is SNHLY and CDR2 is FYNNEI. The CDR3 covers 16 residues. The V gene end was trimmed by 6 bases and the J gene end by 2 bases; junction bases not matched to a gene: 12. The CDR3 protein is CASRVPGLTAQETQYF. The DNA of the CDR3 is TGTGCCAGCAGGGTTCCGGGACTAACCGCACAAGAGACCCAGTACTTC.

The chain employs TRBV7-3 and TRBJ1-5; D might be TRBD1 (5 bases). This CDR3 spans 13 amino acids. V lost 4 bases and J 9 bases, leaving 13 bases between the germline ends. Looked up from germline, CDR1 is SGHTA and CDR2 is FQGTGA. CDR3 DNA sequence: TGTGCCAGCAGCTCGGACCCAGGGAGGCCCCAGCATTTT. Protein sequence: CASSSDPGRPQHF.

This clone was seen a single time. The same CDR3 can be traced to other DNA sequences in this sample. The CDR3 reads CASSLSGGGTEAFF. The CDR3 region has the DNA TGTGCCAGCAGCTTATCAGGGGGTGGCACTGAAGCTTTCTTT. The chain uses TRBV7-3 and TRBJ1-1; TRBD1 matches 7 bases. Per germline, CDR1 SGHTA and CDR2 FQGTGA. Trimming took 2 bases from V and 4 from J; bases not matched to a gene: 4. This CDR3 spans 14 amino acids. Complete variable domain (other parts from reference TRBV7-3 and TRBJ1-1): GAGVSQTPSNKVTEKGKYVELRCDPISGHTALYWYRQSLGQGPEFLIYFQGTGAADDSGLPNDRFFAVRPEGSVSTLKIQRTERGDSAVYLCASSLSGGGTEAFFGQGTRLTVV.

CDR3 in amino acids: CASSQNSRDRGFRNQPQHF. CDR3 nucleotides: TGCGCCAGCAGCCAAAACAGCCGGGACAGGGGATTTCGCAATCAGCCCCAGCATTTT. This chain connects TRBV23-1 to TRBJ1-5; TRBD1 matches at 10 bases. TRBV23-1 is an ORF, with its function uncertain. This CDR3 region has 19 residues. Trimming cost V 6 bases and J 2 bases; bases outside gene matches: 16.

The chain carries TRBV19 and TRBJ1-5, with D hard to call. CDR3 length: 13 amino acids. CDR1 and CDR2 from the germline V gene are LNHDA and SQIVND (reference sequence). The ends were cut back, 0 bases at V and 6 bases at J, with 6 bases in the middle. CDR3 sequence (DNA): TGTGCCAGTAGTATAGACCTTAGTCAGCCCCAGCATTTT. This sequence encodes CASSIDLSQPQHF.

This clone was observed once. This chain uses TRBV7-2 with TRBJ1-5; 7 nucleotides align to TRBD1. This CDR3 contains 18 residues. J lost 4 bases, V lost 2 bases, and 14 bases had no gene match. Looked up from germline, CDR1 is SGHTA and CDR2 is FQGNSA. CDR3 DNA: TGTGCCAGCAGCTTAATGTGGCCAGGGGGAGGCCTTAATCAGCCCCAGCATTTT. Protein product: CASSLMWPGGGLNQPQHF. Using reference TRBV7-2 and TRBJ1-5 for the parts outside the CDR3, the full variable domain is GAGVSQSPSNKVTEKGKDVELRCDPISGHTALYWYRQSLGQGLEFLIYFQGNSAPDKSGLPSDRFSAERTGGSVSTLTIQRTQQEDSAVYLCASSLMWPGGGLNQPQHFGDGTRLSIL.

This clone came up once. The rearrangement joins TRBV21-1 to TRBJ1-2; TRBD1 was called by the table and not checked on the DNA. TRBV21-1 is a known pseudogene. The CDR3 is 16 residues long. The CDR3: CASSKDALGRDNGYTF. The CDR3 nucleotides are TGTGCCAGCAGCAAGGATGCCTTAGGCAGGGACAATGGCTACACCTTC.

This clone was observed a few times. The chain links TRBV28 to TRBJ1-4; D ambiguous. V gave up 8 bases and J gave up 5 bases, with 6 bases separating them. This CDR3 region has 11 residues. CDR1 and CDR2 from the germline V gene are MDHEN and SYDVKM. CDR3 in DNA: TGTGCCAGCGGGATAAATGAAAAACTGTTTTTT. Protein: CASGINEKLFF.

The rearrangement links TRBV19 to TRBJ2-1, with no clear D. V was pared by 2 bases and J by 9 bases, with 11 bases between. CDR1 and CDR2 (germline): LNHDA, SQIVND (reference sequence). The CDR3 extends over 13 amino acids. Here the CDR3 DNA reads TGTGCCAGTAGTATATTCGGTGGGCGTGAGCAGTTCTTC. Translating it yields CASSIFGGREQFF.

The genes are TRBV27 and TRBJ1-6, with D uncertain. Germline CDR1 is MNHEY and CDR2 is SMNVEV (reference sequence). The CDR3 length is 14 residues. With 2 bases removed from V and 6 bases from J, the gap between germline ends came to 8 bases. DNA of the CDR3: TGTGCCAGCAGTTTAGGGCAGAGTAATTCACCCCTCCACTTT. Its translation is CASSLGQSNSPLHF.

The chain carries TRBV27 and TRBJ2-7; D might be TRBD2 (5 bases). Deletions cut 2 bases from V and 3 bases from J, with 14 bases between. The CDR3 spans 15 residues. Germline loops: CDR1 MNHEY, CDR2 SMNVEV (reference sequence). CDR3 sequence (DNA): TGTGCCAGCAGTTTACGGGGTAGCATCTACTACGAGCAGTACTTC. Translating it yields CASSLRGSIYYEQYF.

V gene TRBV27 combines with J gene TRBJ1-2; 8 nucleotides align to TRBD1. The V gene end was trimmed by 6 bases and the J gene end by 8 bases; junction bases not matched to a gene: 14. The CDR3 runs to 15 residues. The germline gives CDR1 MNHEY, CDR2 SMNVEV (reference sequence). The CDR3 reads CASRPDRGAGGGYTF. DNA of the CDR3: TGTGCCAGCAGGCCAGACAGGGGCGCCGGGGGCGGCTACACCTTC.

The chain links TRBV11-3 to TRBJ2-5; 7 nucleotides match TRBD2. Germline V gives CDR1 SGHNT, CDR2 YENEEA. V lost 1 base, J lost 1 base, and 3 bases stayed unmatched. This CDR3 has 15 amino acids. The chain's CDR3 is CASSLGASGQETQYF. The CDR3 DNA is TGTGCCAGCAGCTTAGGGGCTAGCGGCCAAGAGACCCAGTACTTC.

The chain carries TRBV5-6 and TRBJ2-7; the D is unclear. Trimming pared 1 base from V and 6 bases from J, leaving 5 bases between. CDR1 is SGHDT, CDR2 YYEEEE, per germline. There are 11 residues in the CDR3. The CDR3 loop reads CASSLKLEQYF. The CDR3 bases are TGTGCCAGCAGCTTGAAACTCGAGCAGTACTTC.

The V call is TRBV25-1, the J call TRBJ2-7; D possibly matches TRBD1 or TRBD2 (5 bases each). The CDR3 runs 12 residues. V shed 5 bases and J shed 7 bases, with 12 bases lying between them. Germline V gene data show CDR1 as MGHDK and CDR2 as SYGVNS. The CDR3 is CASSRGPEEQYF. The DNA of the CDR3 is TGTGCCAGCAGTCGGGGCCCGGAGGAGCAGTACTTC.